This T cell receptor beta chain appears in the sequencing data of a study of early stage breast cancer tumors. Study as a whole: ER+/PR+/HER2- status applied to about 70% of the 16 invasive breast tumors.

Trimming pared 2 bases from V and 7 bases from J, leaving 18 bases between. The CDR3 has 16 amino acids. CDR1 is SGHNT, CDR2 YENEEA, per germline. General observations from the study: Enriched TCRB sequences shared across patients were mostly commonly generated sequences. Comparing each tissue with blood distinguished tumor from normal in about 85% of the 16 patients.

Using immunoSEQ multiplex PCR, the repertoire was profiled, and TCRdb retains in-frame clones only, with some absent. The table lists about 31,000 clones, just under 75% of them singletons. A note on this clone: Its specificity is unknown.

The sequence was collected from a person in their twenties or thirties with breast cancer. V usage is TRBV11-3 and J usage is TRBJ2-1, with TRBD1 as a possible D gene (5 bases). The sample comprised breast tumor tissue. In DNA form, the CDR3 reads TGTGCCAGCAGCTTATATCCCCCGTACAGGAGTAATGAGCAGTTCTTC. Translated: CASSLYPPYRSNEQFF.